The following is a TCR beta chain sequence with its context. This sample was taken from a study of neoadjuvant anti-PD-1 for oral cavity cancer. Measured with immunoSEQ multiplex PCR; TCRdb has only the in-frame clones, and not every one. The table records approximately 72,000 clones, around 82% of them present only once. Patients had newly diagnosed, untreated stage II-IVA oral cavity squamous cell carcinoma. Blood cells were analyzed directly, without culture or expansion. V lost 3 bases to trimming and J lost 2 bases, with 11 bases between them. This CDR3 has 14 residues. CDR1 and CDR2 from the germline V gene are PRHDT and FYEKMQ (reference sequence).

The TCR sequence derives from a person aged 35-80 years with oral cavity squamous cell carcinoma. Sequences were derived from PBMCs, sampled before nivolumab (anti-PD-1) treatment. V and J are TRBV13 and TRBJ2-7; weak D call: TRBD1 (6 bases). CDR3 coding DNA: TGTGCCAGCAGCTTTACAGGGATTGCCTACGAGCAGTACTTC. This sequence encodes CASSFTGIAYEQYF.